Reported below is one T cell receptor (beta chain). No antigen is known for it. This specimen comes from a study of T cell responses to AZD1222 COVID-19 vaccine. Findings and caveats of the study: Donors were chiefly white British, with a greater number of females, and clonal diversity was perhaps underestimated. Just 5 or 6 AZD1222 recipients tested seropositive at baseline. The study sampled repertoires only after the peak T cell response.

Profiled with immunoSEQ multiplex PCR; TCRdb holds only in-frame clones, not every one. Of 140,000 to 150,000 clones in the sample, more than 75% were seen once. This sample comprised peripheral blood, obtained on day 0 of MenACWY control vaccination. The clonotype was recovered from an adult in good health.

The CDR3 here is CASSLLTSLQYF. CDR3 coding DNA: TGTGCCAGCAGCTTATTAACCTCCCTGCAGTACTTC. J is TRBJ2-7 and V is TRBV7-9; D remains ambiguous. The CDR3 runs to 12 residues. The V end lost 2 bases, the J end lost 9 bases, and 11 bases lay between the germline ends. Germline values: CDR1 SEHNR, CDR2 FQNEAQ (reference sequence).